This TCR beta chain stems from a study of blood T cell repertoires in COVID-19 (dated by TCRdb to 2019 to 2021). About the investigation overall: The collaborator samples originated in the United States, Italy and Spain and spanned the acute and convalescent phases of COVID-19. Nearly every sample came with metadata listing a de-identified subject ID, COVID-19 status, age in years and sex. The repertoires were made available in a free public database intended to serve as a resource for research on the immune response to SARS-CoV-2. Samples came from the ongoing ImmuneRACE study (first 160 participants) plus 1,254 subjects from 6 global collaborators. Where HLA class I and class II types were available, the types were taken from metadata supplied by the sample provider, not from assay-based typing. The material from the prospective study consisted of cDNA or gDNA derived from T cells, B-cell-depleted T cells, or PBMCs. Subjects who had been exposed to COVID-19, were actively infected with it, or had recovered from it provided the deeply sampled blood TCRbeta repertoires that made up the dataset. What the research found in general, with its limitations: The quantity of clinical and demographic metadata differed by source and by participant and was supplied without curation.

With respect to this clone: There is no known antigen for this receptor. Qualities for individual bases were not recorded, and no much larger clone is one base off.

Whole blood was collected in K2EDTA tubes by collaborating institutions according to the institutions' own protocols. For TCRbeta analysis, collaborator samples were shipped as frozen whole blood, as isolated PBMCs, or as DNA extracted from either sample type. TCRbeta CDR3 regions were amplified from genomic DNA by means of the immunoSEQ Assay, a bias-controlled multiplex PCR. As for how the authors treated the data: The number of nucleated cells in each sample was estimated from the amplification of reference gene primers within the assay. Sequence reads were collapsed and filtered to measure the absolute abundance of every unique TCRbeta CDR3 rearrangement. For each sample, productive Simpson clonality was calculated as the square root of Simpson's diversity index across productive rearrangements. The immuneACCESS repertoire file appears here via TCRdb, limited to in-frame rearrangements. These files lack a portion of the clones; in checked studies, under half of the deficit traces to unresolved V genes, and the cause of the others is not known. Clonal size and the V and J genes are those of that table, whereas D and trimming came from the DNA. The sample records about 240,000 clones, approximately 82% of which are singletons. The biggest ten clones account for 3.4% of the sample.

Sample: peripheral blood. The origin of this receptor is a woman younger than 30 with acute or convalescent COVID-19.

Read as DNA, the sequence is TGTGCCAGCTCACCTACGACATTTCAATTCTACAATGAGCAGTTCTTC. This is translated as CASSPTTFQFYNEQFF. The V and J segments used are TRBV18 and TRBJ2-1, with the D gene call left open. The CDR3 has 16 amino acids, counting the end cysteine and phenylalanine. Kept here is only the CDR3 DNA, which spans 48 bases and is read in frame from base 1. Reading the germline V gene gives CDR1 KGHSH and CDR2 LQKENI. V is pared back by 3 bases and J by 3 bases, with 15 bases lying between the germline termini.